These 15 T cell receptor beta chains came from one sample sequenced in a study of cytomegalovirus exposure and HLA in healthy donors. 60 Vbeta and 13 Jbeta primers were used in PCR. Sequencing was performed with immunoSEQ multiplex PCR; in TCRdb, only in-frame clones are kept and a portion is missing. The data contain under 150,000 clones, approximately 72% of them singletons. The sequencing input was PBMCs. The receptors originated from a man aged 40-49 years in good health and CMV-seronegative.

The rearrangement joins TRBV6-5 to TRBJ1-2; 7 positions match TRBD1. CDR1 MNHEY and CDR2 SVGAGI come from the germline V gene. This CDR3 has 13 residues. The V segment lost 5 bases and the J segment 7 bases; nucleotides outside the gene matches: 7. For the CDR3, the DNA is TGTGCCAGCAGTGCCCACAGGGGAGCTGGCTACACCTTC. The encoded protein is CASSAHRGAGYTF.

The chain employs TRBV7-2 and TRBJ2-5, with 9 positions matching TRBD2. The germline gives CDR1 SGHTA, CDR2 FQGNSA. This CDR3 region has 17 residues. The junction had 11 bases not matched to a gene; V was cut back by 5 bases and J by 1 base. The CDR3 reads CASSLRLADLGQETQYF. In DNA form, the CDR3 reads TGTGCCAGCAGCCTGCGACTAGCGGACCTGGGCCAAGAGACCCAGTACTTC.

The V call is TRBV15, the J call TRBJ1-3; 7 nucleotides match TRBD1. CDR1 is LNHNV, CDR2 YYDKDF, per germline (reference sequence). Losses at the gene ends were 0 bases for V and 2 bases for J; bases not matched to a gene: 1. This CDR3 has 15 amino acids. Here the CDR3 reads CATSRDQGAGNTIYF. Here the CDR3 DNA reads TGTGCCACCAGCAGAGATCAGGGGGCTGGAAACACCATATATTTT.

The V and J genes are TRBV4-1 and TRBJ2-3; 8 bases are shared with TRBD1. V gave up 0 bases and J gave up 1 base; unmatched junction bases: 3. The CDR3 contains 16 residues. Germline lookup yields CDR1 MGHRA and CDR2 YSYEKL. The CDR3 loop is CASSQDPTGGTDTQYF. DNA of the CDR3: TGCGCCAGCAGCCAAGACCCGACAGGGGGCACAGATACGCAGTATTTT.

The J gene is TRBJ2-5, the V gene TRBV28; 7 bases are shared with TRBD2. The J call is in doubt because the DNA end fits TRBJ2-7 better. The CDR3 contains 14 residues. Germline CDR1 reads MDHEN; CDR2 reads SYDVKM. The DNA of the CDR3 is TGTGCCAGCAGTTCCCTGGACGGGGGGTACGAGCAGTACTTC. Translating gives CASSSLDGGYEQYF.

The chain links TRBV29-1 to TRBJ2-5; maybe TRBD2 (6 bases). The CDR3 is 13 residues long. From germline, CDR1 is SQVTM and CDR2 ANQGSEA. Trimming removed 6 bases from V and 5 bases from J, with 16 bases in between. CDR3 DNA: TGCAGCGTAGACTTGGGACTGCCCGAGACCCAGTACTTC. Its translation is CSVDLGLPETQYF.

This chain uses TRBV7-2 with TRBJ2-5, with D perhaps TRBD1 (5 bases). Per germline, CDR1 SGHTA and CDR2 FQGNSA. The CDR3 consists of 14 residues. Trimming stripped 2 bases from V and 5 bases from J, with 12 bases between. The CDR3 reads CASSLTRGGETQYF. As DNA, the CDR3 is TGTGCCAGCAGCTTAACAAGGGGTGGGGAGACCCAGTACTTC.

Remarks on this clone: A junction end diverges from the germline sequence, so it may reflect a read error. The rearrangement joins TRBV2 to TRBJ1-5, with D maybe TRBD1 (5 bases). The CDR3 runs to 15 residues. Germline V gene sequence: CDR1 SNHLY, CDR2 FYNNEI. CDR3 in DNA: TGTGCCAGCAGTGAGGAGGGGCTCGGCAATCAGCCCCAGAATTTT. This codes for CASSEEGLGNQPQNF.

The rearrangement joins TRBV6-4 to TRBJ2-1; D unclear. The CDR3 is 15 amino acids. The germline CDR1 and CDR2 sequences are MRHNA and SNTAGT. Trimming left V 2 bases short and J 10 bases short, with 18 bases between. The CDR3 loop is CASSDASNPLREQFF. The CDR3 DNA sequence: TGTGCCAGCAGTGACGCGTCCAACCCCCTTAGAGAGCAGTTCTTC.

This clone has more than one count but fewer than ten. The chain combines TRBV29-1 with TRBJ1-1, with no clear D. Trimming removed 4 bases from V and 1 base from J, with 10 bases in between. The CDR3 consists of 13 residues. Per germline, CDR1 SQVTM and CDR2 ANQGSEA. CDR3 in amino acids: CSVALQSNTEAFF. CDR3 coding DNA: TGCAGCGTTGCCCTTCAGTCGAACACTGAAGCTTTCTTT.

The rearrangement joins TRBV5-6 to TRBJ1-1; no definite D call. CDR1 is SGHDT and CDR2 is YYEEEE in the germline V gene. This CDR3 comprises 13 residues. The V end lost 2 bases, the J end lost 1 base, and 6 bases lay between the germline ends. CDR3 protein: CASSFAGNTEAFF. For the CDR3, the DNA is TGTGCCAGCAGCTTCGCAGGGAACACTGAAGCTTTCTTT. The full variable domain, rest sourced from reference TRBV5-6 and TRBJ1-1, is DAGVTQSPTHLIKTRGQQVTLRCSPKSGHDTVSWYQQALGQGPQFIFQYYEEEERQRGNFPDRFSGHQFPNYSSELNVNALLLGDSALYLCASSFAGNTEAFFGQGTRLTVV.

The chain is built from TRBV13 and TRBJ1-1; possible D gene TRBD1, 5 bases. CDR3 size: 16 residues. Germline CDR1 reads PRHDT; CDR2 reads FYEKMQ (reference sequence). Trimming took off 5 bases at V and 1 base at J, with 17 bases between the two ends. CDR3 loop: CASSATQQETNTEAFF. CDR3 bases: TGTGCCAGCAGCGCTACTCAACAGGAGACGAACACTGAAGCTTTCTTT.

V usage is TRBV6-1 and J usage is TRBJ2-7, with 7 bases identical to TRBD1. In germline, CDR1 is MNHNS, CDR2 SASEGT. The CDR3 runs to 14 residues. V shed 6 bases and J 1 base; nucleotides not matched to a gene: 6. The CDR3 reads CASSQDRVSYEQYF. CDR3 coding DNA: TGTGCCAGCAGCCAAGACAGGGTGTCCTACGAGCAGTACTTC.

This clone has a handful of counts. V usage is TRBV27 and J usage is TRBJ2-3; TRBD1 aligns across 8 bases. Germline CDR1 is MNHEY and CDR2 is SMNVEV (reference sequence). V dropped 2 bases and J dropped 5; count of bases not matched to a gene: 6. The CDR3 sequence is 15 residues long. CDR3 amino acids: CASSLEVRGLDTQYF. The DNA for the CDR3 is TGTGCCAGCAGTTTAGAGGTCAGGGGGCTAGATACGCAGTATTTT.

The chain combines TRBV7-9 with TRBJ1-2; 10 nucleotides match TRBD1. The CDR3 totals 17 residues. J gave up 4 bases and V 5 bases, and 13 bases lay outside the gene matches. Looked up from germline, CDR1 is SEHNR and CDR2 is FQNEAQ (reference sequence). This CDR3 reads CASSRGGQGILGYGYTF. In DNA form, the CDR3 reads TGTGCCAGCAGCCGCGGGGGACAGGGGATCCTCGGCTATGGCTACACCTTC.